The 11 T cell receptor beta chains presented below share a single source sample, sequenced in a study of blood T cell repertoires in COVID-19 (dated by TCRdb to between 2020 and 2021). Receptor libraries were prepared by the immunoSEQ multiplex PCR assay. TCRdb holds this immuneACCESS table with in-frame rearrangements only. Some clones are missing; in checked studies, unresolved V genes explain under half, and the rest has no known cause. In all, the sample holds 150,000 or so clones, and more than 60% of those were seen once. Jointly, the top ten make up more than 8.5% of the sample. What was sequenced was peripheral blood. The source of these receptors is a woman between 50 and 59 years old with active or convalescent COVID-19.

V and J are TRBV30 and TRBJ1-1, with D hard to call. V lost 4 bases and J 3 bases, leaving 9 bases between the germline ends. Germline lookup yields CDR1 GTSNPN and CDR2 SVGIG (reference sequence). This CDR3 contains 12 residues. The CDR3 protein is CAWMAAYTEAFF. The CDR3 nucleotides are TGTGCCTGGATGGCGGCTTACACTGAAGCTTTCTTT.

V is TRBV30 and J is TRBJ2-7; 7 bases match TRBD1. CDR3 length: 13 residues. J was trimmed by 6 bases and V by 1 base; bases with no gene match: 6. Germline V gene lookup returns CDR1 GTSNPN and CDR2 SVGIG (reference sequence). The CDR3 DNA follows: TGTGCCTGGAGTGGGGGACAGCGGAGCGAGCAGTACTTC. It translates to CAWSGGQRSEQYF.

The rearrangement joins TRBV4-3 to TRBJ2-3, with TRBD2 matching 12 bases. Losses at the gene ends were 1 base for V and 5 bases for J; bases not matched to a gene: 4. Germline V gene sequence: CDR1 LGHNA, CDR2 YSLEER. This CDR3 contains 16 residues. CDR3 DNA: TGCGCCAGCAGCCAAGGGACTAGCGGGGAGGGAGATACGCAGTATTTT. Protein product: CASSQGTSGEGDTQYF.

This clone was found once. The chain combines TRBV11-2 with TRBJ2-5; 11 positions match TRBD2. The CDR3 has 16 residues. V lost 2 bases and J lost 1; bases outside the gene matches: 3. CDR1 is SGHAT and CDR2 is FQNNGV in the germline V gene. The CDR3 is CASSLTLAGGQETQYF. The CDR3 nucleotides read TGTGCCAGCAGCTTAACCCTAGCGGGAGGCCAAGAGACCCAGTACTTC.

CDR3 DNA: TGCACCAGCGAACCCCGGACTAGGACTTCGAACACCGGGGAGCTGTTTTTT. Translated, it gives CTSEPRTRTSNTGELFF. This chain links TRBV1 with TRBJ2-2; the table's D call, TRBD2, was not checked against the DNA. TRBV1 has pseudogene status. This CDR3 is built from 17 residues.

The chain joins TRBV19 to TRBJ2-1, with 8 bases fitting TRBD2. The junction had 22 bases not matched to a gene; V was cut back by 3 bases and J by 0 bases. The germline V gene has CDR1 LNHDA and CDR2 SQIVND (reference sequence). The CDR3 is 22 residues long. The chain's CDR3 is CASSMPGLAGGQWGSSYNEQFF. In DNA, the CDR3 is TGTGCCAGTAGTATGCCGGGTCTGGCGGGGGGCCAGTGGGGAAGCTCCTACAATGAGCAGTTCTTC. Full variable domain (outside the CDR3, taken from reference TRBV19 and TRBJ2-1): DGGITQSPKYLFRKEGQNVTLSCEQNLNHDAMYWYRQDPGQGLRLIYYSQIVNDFQKGDIAEGYSVSREKKESFPLTVTSAQKNPTAFYLCASSMPGLAGGQWGSSYNEQFFGPGTRLTVL.

The V call is TRBV19, the J call TRBJ2-1; D perhaps matches TRBD2 (6 bases). Trimming removed 6 bases at V and 4 bases at J, with 13 bases between. CDR1 is LNHDA and CDR2 is SQIVND in the germline V gene (reference sequence). The CDR3 spans 14 residues. This chain's CDR3 is CASRTSHLYNEQFF. The CDR3 DNA reads TGTGCCAGTAGAACTAGCCACCTATACAATGAGCAGTTCTTC.

The V call is TRBV5-6, the J call TRBJ1-2; 8 bases match TRBD1. Germline lookup yields CDR1 SGHDT and CDR2 YYEEEE. V was pared by 4 bases and J by 3 bases, with 5 bases of the junction left unmatched. The CDR3 runs 14 residues. In DNA, the CDR3 is TGTGCCAGCAGCCGGACAGGGAATGACTATGGCTACACCTTC. Translated: CASSRTGNDYGYTF.

The chain joins TRBV19 to TRBJ1-5; D is ambiguous. V was shortened by 5 bases and J by 4 bases, with 9 bases between the two germline ends. Germline values: CDR1 LNHDA, CDR2 SQIVND (reference sequence). The CDR3 is made up of 13 amino acids. The CDR3 region is CASSWADNQPQHF. The CDR3 DNA is TGTGCCAGTAGTTGGGCAGATAATCAGCCCCAGCATTTT.

V and J are TRBV6-1 and TRBJ1-5; D gene uncertain. The length of the CDR3 is 15 residues. CDR1 and CDR2 from the germline V gene are MNHNS and SASEGT. V was trimmed by 1 base and J by 6 bases, leaving 13 bases between them. CDR3 sequence: CASSEGRFGIQPQHF. The CDR3 nucleotides read TGTGCCAGCAGTGAAGGCCGCTTCGGGATTCAGCCCCAGCATTTT.

The sample holds one count of this clone. This chain connects TRBV11-2 to TRBJ2-3, with TRBD2 matching over 12 bases. CDR1 and CDR2 (germline): SGHAT, FQNNGV. The J segment lost 3 bases and the V segment lost 4 bases, leaving 11 bases of the junction unmatched. The CDR3 consists of 18 residues. The CDR3 DNA reads TGTGCCAGCAGCTCGCTAGCGGGGGGGCCAGGTTTGACAGATACGCAGTATTTT. This encodes CASSSLAGGPGLTDTQYF.